This entry concerns a single T cell receptor (beta chain). This sample stems from a study of blood T cell repertoires in COVID-19. Study context: Acute and convalescent COVID-19 samples came from the United States, Italy and Spain. T cells, B-cell-depleted T cells, or PBMCs provided the cDNA or gDNA that served as material.

As originally analysed: By means of reference gene primer amplification, nucleated cell counts were estimated. Some clones are missing from TCRdb's copy, which holds only in-frame ones; the method was immunoSEQ multiplex PCR. Clone size and the V and J calls come from that table; the DNA yielded D and trimming. This sample has roughly 230,000 clones, with around 84% found just once. Trimming took 6 bases from V and 9 from J, leaving 15 bases between them. This CDR3 has 13 amino acids. The receptor's source is a man aged 35-49 years with acute or convalescent COVID-19. This chain connects TRBV12-3 or TRBV12-4 to TRBJ2-1, with a tentative D call TRBD2 (5 bases). Source material: peripheral blood. CDR3 protein: CASSPGGSGEQFF. As DNA, the CDR3 is TGTGCCAGCAGCCCCGGAGGATCGGGTGAGCAGTTCTTC.